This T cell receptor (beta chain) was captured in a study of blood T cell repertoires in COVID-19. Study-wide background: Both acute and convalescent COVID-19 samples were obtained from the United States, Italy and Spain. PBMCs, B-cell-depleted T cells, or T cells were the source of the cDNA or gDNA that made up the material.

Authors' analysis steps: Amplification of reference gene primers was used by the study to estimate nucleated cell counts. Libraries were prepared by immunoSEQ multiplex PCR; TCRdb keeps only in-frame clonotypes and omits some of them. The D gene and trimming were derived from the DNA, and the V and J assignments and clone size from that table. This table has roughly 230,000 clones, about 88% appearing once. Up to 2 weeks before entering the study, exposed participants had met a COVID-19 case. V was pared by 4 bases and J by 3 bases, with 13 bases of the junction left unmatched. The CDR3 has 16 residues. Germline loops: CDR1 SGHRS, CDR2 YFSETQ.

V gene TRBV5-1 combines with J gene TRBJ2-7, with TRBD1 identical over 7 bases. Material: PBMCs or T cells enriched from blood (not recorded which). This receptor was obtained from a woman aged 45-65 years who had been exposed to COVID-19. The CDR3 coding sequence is TGCGCCAGCAGCCCGCGGACAGGACCAGGCTTCTACGAGCAGTACTTC. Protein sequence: CASSPRTGPGFYEQYF.